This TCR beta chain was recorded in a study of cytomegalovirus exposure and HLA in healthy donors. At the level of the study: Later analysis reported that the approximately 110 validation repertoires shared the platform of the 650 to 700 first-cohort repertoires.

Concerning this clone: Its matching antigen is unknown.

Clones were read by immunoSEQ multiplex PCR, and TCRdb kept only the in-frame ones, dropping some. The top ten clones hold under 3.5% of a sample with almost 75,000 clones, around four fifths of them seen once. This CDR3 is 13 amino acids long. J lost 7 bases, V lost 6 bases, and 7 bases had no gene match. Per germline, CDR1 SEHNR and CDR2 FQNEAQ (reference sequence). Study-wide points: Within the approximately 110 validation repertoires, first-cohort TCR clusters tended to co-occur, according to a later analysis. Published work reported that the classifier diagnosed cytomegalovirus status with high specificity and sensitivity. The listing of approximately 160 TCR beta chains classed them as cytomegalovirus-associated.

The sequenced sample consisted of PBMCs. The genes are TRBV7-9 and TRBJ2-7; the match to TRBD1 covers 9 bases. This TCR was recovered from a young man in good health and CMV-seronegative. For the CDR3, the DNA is TGTGCCAGCAGTCCACAGGGGGCGAGGGAGCAGTACGTC. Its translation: CASSPQGAREQYV.